This T cell receptor beta chain appears in the sequencing data of a study of T cell repertoires in cytomegalovirus infection. For the study at large: Public TCR beta signatures indicated both CMV infection and matching HLA type.

CDR3 size: 14 residues. Germline V gene sequence: CDR1 SGHTA, CDR2 FQGNSA. V was clipped by 5 bases and J by 4 bases, with 12 bases between them. Study observations and caveats: It was HLA-C-restricted CMV-specific TCR beta clonotypes that dominated the response ex vivo.

This clonotype has at least ten counts. Its antigen is as yet unknown. TCRdb redid the calling of the reads with MiXCR, one entry per CDR3 protein. The sample carries under 150,000 distinct CDR3 sequences, almost 9% recorded once. Sequencing was done on a sample of PBMCs. The V call is TRBV7-2, the J call TRBJ2-1; D possibly uses TRBD1 or TRBD2 (6 bases each). This sequence was found in a human donor in good health (CMV status not recorded). Some clones in this sample may be carry-over from other donors' samples. The CDR3 DNA follows: TGTGCCAGCAGCCCCTCGGGGGCGTACAATGAGCAGTTCTTC. Amino acid sequence: CASSPSGAYNEQFF.